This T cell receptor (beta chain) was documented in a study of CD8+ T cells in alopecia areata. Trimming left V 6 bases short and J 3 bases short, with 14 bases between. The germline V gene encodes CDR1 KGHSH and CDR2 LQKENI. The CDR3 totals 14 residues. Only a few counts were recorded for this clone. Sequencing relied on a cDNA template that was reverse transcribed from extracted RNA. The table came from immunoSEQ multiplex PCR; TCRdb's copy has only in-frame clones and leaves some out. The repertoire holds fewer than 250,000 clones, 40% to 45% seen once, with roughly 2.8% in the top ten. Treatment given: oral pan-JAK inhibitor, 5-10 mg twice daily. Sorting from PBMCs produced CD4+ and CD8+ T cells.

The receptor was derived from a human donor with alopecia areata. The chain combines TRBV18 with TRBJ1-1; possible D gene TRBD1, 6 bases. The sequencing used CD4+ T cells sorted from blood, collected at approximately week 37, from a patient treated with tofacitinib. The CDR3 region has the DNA TGTGCCAGCTCTTTCCAGGGGACGGACACTGAAGCTTTCTTT. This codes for CASSFQGTDTEAFF.